One and the same sample provided the 12 T cell receptor beta chains below, sequenced in a study of blood T cell repertoires in COVID-19. Here immunoSEQ multiplex PCR was the method, and the copy in TCRdb shows in-frame clones only, minus some. The sample lists some 180,000 clones, 84% occurring once. Sequenced input: PBMCs or T cells enriched from blood (not recorded which). The receptor set was obtained from a woman under 40 who had been exposed to COVID-19.

The chain links TRBV18 to TRBJ1-1, with TRBD1 matching over 7 bases. The V gene end was trimmed by 8 bases and the J gene end by 4 bases; junction bases not matched to a gene: 4. There are 12 residues in the CDR3. Germline loops: CDR1 KGHSH, CDR2 LQKENI. DNA of the CDR3: TGTGCCAGCGTACAGGGGAGCACTGAAGCTTTCTTT. Its translation: CASVQGSTEAFF.

This chain uses TRBV5-4 with TRBJ2-2; 8 positions agree with TRBD1. V was clipped by 4 bases and J by 4 bases; unmatched bases: 6. The CDR3 spans 15 residues. Germline-derived CDR1 and CDR2 are SGHNT and YYREEE (reference sequence). The CDR3 coding sequence is TGTGCCAGCAGCCCGGACAGGGTGGGCACCGGGGAGCTGTTTTTT. As protein: CASSPDRVGTGELFF.

As to this clone: This same CDR3 is encoded by further DNA sequences in the sample. The chain combines TRBV15 with TRBJ2-6; the D gene is possibly TRBD1 (6 bases). Germline V gene lookup returns CDR1 LNHNV and CDR2 YYDKDF (reference sequence). The CDR3 runs to 16 residues. The germline V and J ends were trimmed by 1 base and 4 bases, with 11 bases remaining between them. CDR3 nucleotides: TGTGCCACCAGCAGAGCCAGGGGTTCCGGGGCCAACGTCCTGACTTTC. Protein product: CATSRARGSGANVLTF.

The chain employs TRBV5-1 and TRBJ2-2; the match to TRBD2 covers 8 bases. The CDR3 length is 16 residues. Trimming at V came to 0 bases and at J to 2 bases, leaving 3 bases not matched to a gene. Germline-derived CDR1 and CDR2 are SGHRS and YFSETQ. The CDR3 reads CASSLVAGGNTGELFF. The CDR3 DNA reads TGCGCCAGCAGCTTGGTCGCGGGGGGCAACACCGGGGAGCTGTTTTTT.

The rearrangement links TRBV30 to TRBJ1-1; D may be TRBD1 (5 bases). Germline V gene data show CDR1 as GTSNPN and CDR2 as SVGIG (reference sequence). V shed 0 bases and J shed 6 bases, with 8 bases lying between them. This CDR3 contains 12 residues. Written as DNA, the CDR3 is TGTGCCTGGAGTGTACAGGCGTCTGAAGCTTTCTTT. Translation gives CAWSVQASEAFF.

This clone was picked up a small number of times. The V and J genes are TRBV6-5 and TRBJ1-5, with no clear D. The CDR3 consists of 13 residues. Trimming pared 7 bases from V and 0 bases from J, leaving 7 bases between. From germline, CDR1 is MNHEY and CDR2 SVGAGI. CDR3 sequence reads: CASTIDSNQPQHF. The CDR3, as DNA: TGTGCCAGCACCATAGATAGCAATCAGCCCCAGCATTTT.

The gene calls are TRBV27 and TRBJ1-1; maybe TRBD1 (6 bases). Looked up from germline, CDR1 is MNHEY and CDR2 is SMNVEV (reference sequence). V was cut by 5 bases and J by 0 bases, with 10 bases left in between. This CDR3 is built from 14 residues. For the CDR3, the DNA is TGTGCCAGCAGTGAAACAGGGTTGAACACTGAAGCTTTCTTT. Amino acid sequence: CASSETGLNTEAFF.

The chain joins TRBV15 to TRBJ1-2, with D unresolved. V lost 3 bases, J lost 0 bases, and 8 bases lay in between. The CDR3 is 14 amino acids. Germline CDR1 reads LNHNV; CDR2 reads YYDKDF (reference sequence). The CDR3 reads CATSRPRANYGYTF. The CDR3 nucleotides read TGTGCCACCAGCAGGCCCCGGGCTAACTATGGCTACACCTTC. Variable domain in full (rest from reference TRBV15 and TRBJ1-2): DAMVIQNPRYQVTQFGKPVTLSCSQTLNHNVMYWYQQKSSQAPKLLFHYYDKDFNNEADTPDNFQSRRPNTSFCFLDIRSPGLGDTAMYLCATSRPRANYGYTFGSGTRLTVV.

The rearrangement joins TRBV12-5 to TRBJ2-5; 7 nucleotides agree with TRBD2. Germline V gene sequence: CDR1 LGHNT, CDR2 FRNRAP. The V gene end was trimmed by 4 bases and the J gene end by 7 bases; junction bases not matched to a gene: 15. The CDR3 spans 16 residues. In nucleotides, the CDR3 is TGTGCTAGTGGTTCCCCCCTTAGGACTAGGGGAAGGACCCAGTACTTC. Amino acid sequence: CASGSPLRTRGRTQYF.

Only one count was recorded for this clone. The gene calls are TRBV5-1 and TRBJ2-7; 10 bases are shared with TRBD2. The germline gives CDR1 SGHRS, CDR2 YFSETQ. The CDR3 is made up of 14 amino acids. V trimming: 2 bases; J trimming: 5 bases; junction bases outside the gene matches: 4. The CDR3: CASSFSGGINEQYF. The CDR3 DNA reads as TGCGCCAGCAGCTTTAGCGGGGGGATTAACGAGCAGTACTTC.

This clone came up once. The chain is built from TRBV5-1 and TRBJ1-4; D might be TRBD1 (6 bases). CDR1 and CDR2 (germline): SGHRS, YFSETQ. The CDR3 runs 14 residues. V gave up 1 base and J gave up 8 bases, with 12 bases separating them. This CDR3 reads CASSLSGVNEKLFF. The CDR3 coding sequence is TGCGCCAGCAGCTTGTCAGGGGTTAACGAAAAACTGTTTTTT.

The rearrangement links TRBV2 to TRBJ1-4, with 8 nucleotides matching TRBD1. The CDR3 runs to 16 residues. The junction had 9 bases not matched to a gene; V was cut back by 5 bases and J by 4 bases. Germline V gene lookup returns CDR1 SNHLY and CDR2 FYNNEI. The CDR3 DNA follows: TGTGCCAGCAGTAACCGGGGACAGGCCCTTAATGAAAAACTGTTTTTT. Its translation: CASSNRGQALNEKLFF. The full variable domain, rest sourced from reference TRBV2 and TRBJ1-4, is EPEVTQTPSHQVTQMGQEVILRCVPISNHLYFYWYRQILGQKVEFLVSFYNNEISEKSEIFDDQFSVERPDGSNFTLKIRSTKLEDSAMYFCASSNRGQALNEKLFFGSGTQLSVL.